This entry lists 15 T cell receptor beta chains sequenced from one sample in a study of cytomegalovirus exposure and HLA in healthy donors. PCR involved 60 Vbeta and 13 Jbeta primers. Libraries were prepared by immunoSEQ multiplex PCR; TCRdb keeps only in-frame clonotypes and omits some of them. The table has approximately 170,000 clones, approximately 80% seen once. The sample was PBMCs. All receptors derive from a middle-aged woman in good health and CMV-seropositive.

This clone was seen only once. V is TRBV19 and J is TRBJ1-1; D possibly corresponds to TRBD1 (5 bases). This CDR3 has 16 residues. Germline CDR1 is LNHDA and CDR2 is SQIVND (reference sequence). The V gene lost 7 bases and the J gene lost 0 bases, with 18 bases spanning the gap. The chain's CDR3 is CASTDELRGVNTEAFF. For the CDR3, the DNA is TGTGCCAGTACCGACGAATTGCGGGGGGTGAACACTGAAGCTTTCTTT.

The rearrangement links TRBV11-3 to TRBJ2-2; maybe TRBD2 (5 bases). In germline, CDR1 is SGHNT, CDR2 YENEEA. Trimming removed 6 bases at V and 6 bases at J, with 8 bases between. The CDR3 totals 12 residues. CDR3 amino acids: CASRADPGELFF. The CDR3 DNA follows: TGTGCCAGCAGAGCGGACCCCGGGGAGCTGTTTTTT.

This chain uses TRBV6-5 with TRBJ1-1, with 10 bases fitting TRBD1. J was trimmed by 3 bases and V by 8 bases; bases with no gene match: 6. The CDR3 sequence is 14 residues long. CDR1 is MNHEY and CDR2 is SVGAGI in the germline V gene. Here the CDR3 reads CASGPDRGHTEAFF. Here the CDR3 DNA reads TGTGCCAGCGGACCCGACAGGGGGCACACTGAAGCTTTCTTT.

The chain recombines TRBV13 with TRBJ2-7; 7 nucleotides line up with TRBD2. This CDR3 is built from 16 residues. Losses at the gene ends were 3 bases for V and 4 bases for J; bases not matched to a gene: 12. Germline V gene data show CDR1 as PRHDT and CDR2 as FYEKMQ (reference sequence). CDR3 sequence: CASSFTGRGSFYEQYF. In DNA, the CDR3 is TGTGCCAGCAGCTTTACGGGGCGGGGGAGCTTTTACGAGCAGTACTTC. The complete variable domain, with remaining parts taken from reference TRBV13 and TRBJ2-7, reads AAGVIQSPRHLIKEKRETATLKCYPIPRHDTVYWYQQGPGQDPQFLISFYEKMQSDKGSIPDRFSAQQFSDYHSELNMSSLELGDSALYFCASSFTGRGSFYEQYFGPGTRLTVT.

The CDR3 reads CASRRGVGTDSTYGYTF. CDR3 coding DNA: TGTGCCAGCAGGAGGGGGGTGGGGACAGATAGTACCTATGGCTACACCTTC. The rearrangement uses TRBV27 and TRBJ1-2; 7 nucleotides agree with TRBD1. Losses at the gene ends were 6 bases for V and 4 bases for J; bases not matched to a gene: 17. Per the germline V gene, CDR1 is MNHEY and CDR2 is SMNVEV (reference sequence). The CDR3 has 17 amino acids.

This clone was seen once. The chain links TRBV2 to TRBJ2-5; 7 nucleotides line up with TRBD2. The CDR3 is 15 residues long. J gave up 1 base and V 3 bases, and 5 bases lay outside the gene matches. Germline-derived CDR1 and CDR2 are SNHLY and FYNNEI. CDR3 region: CASSEGLAVQETQYF. DNA of the CDR3: TGTGCCAGCAGTGAGGGGCTAGCGGTCCAAGAGACCCAGTACTTC.

J is TRBJ2-3 and V is TRBV6-4, with D unclear. Trimming took 7 bases from V and 12 from J, leaving 20 bases between them. This CDR3 spans 13 amino acids. The germline V gene encodes CDR1 MRHNA and CDR2 SNTAGT. As DNA, the CDR3 is TGTGCCAGCAAGTTACGGGTGGGTGATTATCAGTATTTT. It codes for CASKLRVGDYQYF.

This clone turned up a few times. The chain combines TRBV5-1 with TRBJ2-1, with 10 bases aligning to TRBD1. Germline V lookup: CDR1 SGHRS, CDR2 YFSETQ. Trimming cost V 3 bases and J 4 bases; bases outside gene matches: 7. This CDR3 contains 16 residues. The CDR3 DNA reads TGCGCCAGCAGCTGGACAGGGGGAAATGATTACAATGAGCAGTTCTTC. Its protein is CASSWTGGNDYNEQFF.

The J gene is TRBJ1-1, the V gene TRBV7-2, with 8 bases fitting TRBD1. The J segment lost 1 base and the V segment lost 5 bases, leaving 3 bases of the junction unmatched. Germline V gene sequence: CDR1 SGHTA, CDR2 FQGNSA. The CDR3 extends over 14 amino acids. CDR3 bases: TGTGCCAGCAGCCTACAGGGGGAGAACACTGAAGCTTTCTTT. The encoded protein is CASSLQGENTEAFF.

This chain uses TRBV30 with TRBJ2-7, with 7 nucleotides matching TRBD2. The CDR3 is 11 residues long. Germline V CDR1 and CDR2: GTSNPN, SVGIG (reference sequence). With 2 bases clipped from V and 5 bases from J, the junction kept 0 bases outside the gene matches. The CDR3 DNA reads TGTGCCTGGAGTCGGGGGGACGAGCAGTACTTC. Amino acid sequence: CAWSRGDEQYF.

The chain recombines TRBV16 with TRBJ2-7; 9 bases are shared with TRBD1. CDR3 length: 15 residues. V lost 4 bases, J lost 2 bases, and 6 bases stayed unmatched. Germline V CDR1 and CDR2: KGHSY, FQNENV. In DNA form, the CDR3 reads TGTGCCAGCAGCCTCCGAAGGGACAGGGCCTACGAGCAGTACTTC. This translates into CASSLRRDRAYEQYF.

The chain links TRBV19 to TRBJ2-7, with TRBD1 as a possible D gene (5 bases). Germline assignment: CDR1 LNHDA and CDR2 SQIVND (reference sequence). Trimming stripped 3 bases from V and 6 bases from J, with 12 bases between. This CDR3 contains 13 residues. In DNA form, the CDR3 reads TGTGCCAGTAGTATCTTAGGGGCAGGCGAGCAGTACTTC. This gives the protein CASSILGAGEQYF.

J is TRBJ2-7 and V is TRBV27, with 7 bases fitting TRBD2. V lost 1 base and J lost 0; bases outside the gene matches: 15. CDR3 length equals 19 residues. The germline V gene encodes CDR1 MNHEY and CDR2 SMNVEV (reference sequence). The CDR3 here is CASSLFLPGGASGSYEQYF. The CDR3 nucleotides are TGTGCCAGCAGTTTATTCCTCCCGGGCGGTGCTAGCGGCTCCTACGAGCAGTACTTC.

This sequence joins TRBV19 and TRBJ1-4, with 8 bases identical to TRBD1. In germline, CDR1 is LNHDA, CDR2 SQIVND (reference sequence). The CDR3 length is 16 residues. Trimming cost V 4 bases and J 8 bases; bases outside gene matches: 12. The CDR3 loop is CASSREGGRQGEKLFF. DNA for the CDR3: TGTGCCAGTAGTAGGGAAGGGGGACGACAGGGGGAAAAACTGTTTTTT.

The rearrangement joins TRBV6-5 to TRBJ2-7; perhaps TRBD1 as D (5 bases). There are 11 residues in the CDR3. V lost 6 bases, J lost 5 bases, and 8 bases lay in between. Germline CDR1 and CDR2: MNHEY and SVGAGI. The CDR3 coding sequence is TGTGCCAGCAGCCAAGGGGACGAGCAGTACTTC. Its translation: CASSQGDEQYF.